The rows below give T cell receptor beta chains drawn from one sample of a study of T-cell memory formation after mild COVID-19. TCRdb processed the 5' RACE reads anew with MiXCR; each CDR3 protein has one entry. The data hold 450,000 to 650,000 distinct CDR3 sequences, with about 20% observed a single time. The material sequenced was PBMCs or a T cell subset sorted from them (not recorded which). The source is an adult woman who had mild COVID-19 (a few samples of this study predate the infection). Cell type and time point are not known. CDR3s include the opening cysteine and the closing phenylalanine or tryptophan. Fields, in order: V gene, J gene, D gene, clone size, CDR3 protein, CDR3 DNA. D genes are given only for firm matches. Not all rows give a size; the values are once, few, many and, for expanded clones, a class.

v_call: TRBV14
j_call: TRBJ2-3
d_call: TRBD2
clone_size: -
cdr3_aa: CASSQEGYLAGVTDTQYF
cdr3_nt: TGTGCCAGCAGCCAAGAAGGGTATCTGGCGGGGGTCACAGATACGCAGTATTTT

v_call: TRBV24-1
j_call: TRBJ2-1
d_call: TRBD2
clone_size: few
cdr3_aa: CATSDLGLAGDPHEQFF
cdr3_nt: TGTGCCACCAGTGATTTAGGACTAGCGGGAGATCCCCATGAGCAGTTCTTC

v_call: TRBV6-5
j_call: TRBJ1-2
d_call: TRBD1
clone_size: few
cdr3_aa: CASSYSTRGRDGYTF
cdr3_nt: TGTGCCAGCAGTTACTCGACTAGGGGGCGGGATGGCTACACCTTC

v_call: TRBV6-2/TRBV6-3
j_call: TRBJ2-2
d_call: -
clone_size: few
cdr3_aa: CASSPSRTGTSTGELFF
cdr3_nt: TGTGCCAGCAGCCCCAGTAGAACAGGGACGAGCACCGGGGAGCTGTTTTTT

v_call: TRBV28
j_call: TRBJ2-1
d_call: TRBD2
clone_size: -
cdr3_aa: CASSPASGRGHEQFF
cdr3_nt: TGTGCCAGCAGTCCCGCTAGCGGGAGAGGGCATGAGCAGTTCTTC

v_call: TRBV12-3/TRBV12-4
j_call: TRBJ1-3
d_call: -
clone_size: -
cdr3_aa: CASSRGQLHSGNTIYF
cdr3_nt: TGTGCCAGCAGCCGCGGACAGTTGCACTCTGGAAACACCATATATTTT

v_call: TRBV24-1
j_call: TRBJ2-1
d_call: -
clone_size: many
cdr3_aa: CATSDPLAGYSYNEQFF
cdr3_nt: TGTGCCACCAGTGATCCCCTGGCCGGCTACTCCTACAATGAGCAGTTCTTC

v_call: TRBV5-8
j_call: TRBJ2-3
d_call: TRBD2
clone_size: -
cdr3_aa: CASRRGKGTDTQYF
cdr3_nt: TGTGCCAGCAGGCGGGGGAAGGGCACAGATACGCAGTATTTT

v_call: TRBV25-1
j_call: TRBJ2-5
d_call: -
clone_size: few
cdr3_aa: CASSEGIGSHF
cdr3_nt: TGTGCCAGCAGTGAGGGGATTGGGTCCCACTTC

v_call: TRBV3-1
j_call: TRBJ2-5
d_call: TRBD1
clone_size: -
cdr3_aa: CASTGAGETQYF
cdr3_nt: TGTGCCTCCACAGGGGCTGGGGAGACCCAGTACTTC

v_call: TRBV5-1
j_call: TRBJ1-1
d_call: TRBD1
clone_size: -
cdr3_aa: CASTSGQMNTEAFF
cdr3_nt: TGCGCCAGCACCTCGGGACAGATGAACACTGAAGCTTTCTTT

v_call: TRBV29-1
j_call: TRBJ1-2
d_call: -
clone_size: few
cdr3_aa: CSVEDVQVYGYTF
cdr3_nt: TGCAGCGTTGAAGATGTACAGGTCTATGGCTACACCTTC

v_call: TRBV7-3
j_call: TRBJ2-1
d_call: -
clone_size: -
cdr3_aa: CASSSTVGGQFF
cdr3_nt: TGTGCCAGCAGCTCCACCGTGGGAGGGCAGTTCTTC

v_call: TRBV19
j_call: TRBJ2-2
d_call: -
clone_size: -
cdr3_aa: CASSIASTGELFF
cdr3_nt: TGTGCCAGTAGTATAGCGAGCACCGGGGAGCTGTTTTTT

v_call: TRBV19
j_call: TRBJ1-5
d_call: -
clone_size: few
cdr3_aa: CASSMGGAGNQPQHF
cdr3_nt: TGTGCCAGTAGTATGGGGGGTGCCGGCAATCAGCCCCAGCATTTT

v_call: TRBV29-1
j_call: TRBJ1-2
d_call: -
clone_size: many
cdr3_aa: CSAGTLPGYTF
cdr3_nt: TGCAGCGCTGGGACACTCCCTGGCTACACCTTC

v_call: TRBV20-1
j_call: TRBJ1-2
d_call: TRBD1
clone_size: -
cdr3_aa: CSARDLGTGGLGGYTF
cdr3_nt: TGCAGTGCTAGAGACCTTGGGACAGGGGGCTTGGGAGGCTACACCTTC

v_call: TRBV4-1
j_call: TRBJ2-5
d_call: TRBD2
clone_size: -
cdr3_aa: CASSQHGGSSGGDQETQYF
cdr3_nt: TGCGCCAGCAGCCAACATGGGGGCAGTAGCGGGGGTGACCAAGAGACCCAGTACTTC

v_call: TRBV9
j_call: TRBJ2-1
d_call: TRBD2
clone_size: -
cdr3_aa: CASSDLLASYNEQFF
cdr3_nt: TGTGCCAGCAGCGACTTACTAGCGTCCTACAATGAGCAGTTCTTC

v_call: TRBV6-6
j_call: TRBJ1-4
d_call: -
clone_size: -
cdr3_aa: CASSETVPTNEKLFF
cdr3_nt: TGTGCCAGCAGTGAGACAGTCCCAACTAATGAAAAACTGTTTTTT

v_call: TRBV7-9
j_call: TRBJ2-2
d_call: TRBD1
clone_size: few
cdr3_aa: CASSPPNEDRGGGELFF
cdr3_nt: TGTGCCAGCAGCCCTCCGAATGAAGACAGGGGAGGCGGGGAGCTGTTTTTT

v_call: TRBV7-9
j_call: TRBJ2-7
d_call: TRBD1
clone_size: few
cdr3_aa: CASSPSLTRDRQYF
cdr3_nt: TGTGCCAGCAGCCCCTCGTTGACCCGGGACAGGCAGTACTTC

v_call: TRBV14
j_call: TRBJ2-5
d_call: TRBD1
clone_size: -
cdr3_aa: CASSRGQGARQETQYF
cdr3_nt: TGTGCCAGCAGCCGCGGACAGGGGGCTAGACAAGAGACCCAGTACTTC

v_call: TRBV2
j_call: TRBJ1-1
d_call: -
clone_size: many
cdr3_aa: CASSEMSLFSAFF
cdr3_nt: TGTGCCAGCAGCGAGATGTCTCTATTTTCAGCTTTCTTT

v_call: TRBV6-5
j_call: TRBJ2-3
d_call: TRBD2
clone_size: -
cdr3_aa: CASSTYSGSSTDTQYF
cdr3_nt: TGTGCCAGCAGTACTTATAGCGGGAGTTCCACAGATACGCAGTATTTT

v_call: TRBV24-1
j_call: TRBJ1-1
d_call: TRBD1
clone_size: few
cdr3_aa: CATRDRWNTEAFF
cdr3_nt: TGTGCCACCAGGGACAGGTGGAACACTGAAGCTTTCTTT

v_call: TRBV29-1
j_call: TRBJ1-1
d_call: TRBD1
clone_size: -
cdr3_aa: CSASGTGISEAFF
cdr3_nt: TGCAGCGCATCCGGGACAGGGATCAGTGAAGCTTTCTTT

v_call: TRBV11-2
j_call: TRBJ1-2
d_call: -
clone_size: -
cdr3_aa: CASSSGSGAEGYTF
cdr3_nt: TGTGCCAGCAGCTCAGGAAGCGGGGCGGAAGGCTACACCTTC

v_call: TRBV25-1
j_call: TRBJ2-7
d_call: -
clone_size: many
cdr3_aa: CASSSHGYEQYF
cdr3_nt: TGTGCCAGCAGTTCCCACGGTTACGAGCAGTACTTC

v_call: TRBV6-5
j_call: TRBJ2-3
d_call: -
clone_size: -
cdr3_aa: CASSPVGSMTDTQYF
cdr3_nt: TGTGCCAGCAGCCCCGTCGGGAGTATGACAGATACGCAGTATTTT

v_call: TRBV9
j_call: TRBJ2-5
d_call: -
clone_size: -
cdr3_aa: CASSVDTGQQETQYF
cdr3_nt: TGTGCCAGCAGCGTCGACACAGGACAGCAAGAGACCCAGTACTTC

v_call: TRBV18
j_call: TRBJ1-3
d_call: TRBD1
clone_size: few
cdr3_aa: CASSPNGRGTGNTIYF
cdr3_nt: TGTGCCAGCTCACCAAATGGGCGCGGGACAGGGAACACCATATATTTT

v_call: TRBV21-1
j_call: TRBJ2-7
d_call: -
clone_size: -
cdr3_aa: CASSKESQRESEQYF
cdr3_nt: TGTGCCAGCAGCAAAGAGAGCCAGCGGGAGAGTGAGCAGTACTTC

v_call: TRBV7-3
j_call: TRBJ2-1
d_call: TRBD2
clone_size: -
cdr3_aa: CASSPLDAGQTSGGPSGPYNEQFF
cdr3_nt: TGTGCCAGCAGCCCACTGGACGCCGGCCAAACTAGCGGGGGACCCTCAGGCCCCTACAATGAGCAGTTCTTC

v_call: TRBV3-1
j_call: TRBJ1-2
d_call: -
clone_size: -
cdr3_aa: CASGHRGGFGYTF
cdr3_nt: TGTGCCAGCGGCCATAGGGGTGGCTTTGGCTACACCTTC

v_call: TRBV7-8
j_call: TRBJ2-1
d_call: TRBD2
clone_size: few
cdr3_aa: CASSLTGTSGVGNEQFF
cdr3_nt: TGTGCCAGCAGCTTGACCGGGACTAGCGGAGTGGGCAATGAGCAGTTCTTC

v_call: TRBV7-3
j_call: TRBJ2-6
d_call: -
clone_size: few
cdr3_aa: CASSLDRAPGANVLTF
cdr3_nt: TGTGCCAGCAGCTTAGATAGAGCCCCTGGGGCCAACGTCCTGACTTTC

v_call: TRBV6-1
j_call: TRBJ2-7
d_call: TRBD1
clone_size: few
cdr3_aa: CALQDRVTFHEQYF
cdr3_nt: TGTGCCTTACAGGACAGGGTAACTTTCCACGAGCAGTACTTC

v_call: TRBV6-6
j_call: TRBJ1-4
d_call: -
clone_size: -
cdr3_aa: CASSHILRSTNEKLFF
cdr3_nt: TGTGCCAGCAGTCATATACTCAGGTCAACTAATGAAAAACTGTTTTTT

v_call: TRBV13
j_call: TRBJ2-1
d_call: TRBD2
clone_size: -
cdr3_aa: CASSLASGRFTNEQFF
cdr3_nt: TGTGCCAGCAGCTTGGCTAGCGGGAGGTTCACCAATGAGCAGTTCTTC

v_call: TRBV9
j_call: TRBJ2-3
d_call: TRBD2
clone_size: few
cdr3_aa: CASSRGTSGSTDTQYF
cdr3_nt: TGTGCCAGCAGCAGAGGGACTAGCGGGAGCACAGATACGCAGTATTTT

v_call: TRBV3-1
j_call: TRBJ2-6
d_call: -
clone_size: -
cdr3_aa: CASSQQGSGANVLTF
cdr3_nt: TGTGCCAGCAGCCAACAGGGCTCTGGGGCCAACGTCCTGACTTTC

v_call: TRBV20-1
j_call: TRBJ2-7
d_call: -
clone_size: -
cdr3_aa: CSARVDSSYYEQYF
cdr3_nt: TGCAGTGCTAGAGTGGACAGCAGTTACTACGAGCAGTACTTC